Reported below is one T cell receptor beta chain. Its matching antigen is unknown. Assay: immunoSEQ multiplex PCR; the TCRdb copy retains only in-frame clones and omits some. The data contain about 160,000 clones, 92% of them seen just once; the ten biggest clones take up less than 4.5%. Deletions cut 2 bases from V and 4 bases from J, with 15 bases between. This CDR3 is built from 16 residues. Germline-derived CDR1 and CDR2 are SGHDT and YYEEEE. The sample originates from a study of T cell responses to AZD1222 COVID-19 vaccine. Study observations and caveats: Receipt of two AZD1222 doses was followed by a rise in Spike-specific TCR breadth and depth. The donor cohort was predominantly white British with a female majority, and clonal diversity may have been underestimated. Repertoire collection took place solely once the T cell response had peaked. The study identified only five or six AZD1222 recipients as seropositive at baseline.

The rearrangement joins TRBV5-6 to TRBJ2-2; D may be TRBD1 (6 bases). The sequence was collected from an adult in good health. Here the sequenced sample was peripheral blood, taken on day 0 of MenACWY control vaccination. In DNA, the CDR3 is TGTGCCAGCAGCTTCGTGGGAAGGGGGATCACCGGGGAGCTGTTTTTT. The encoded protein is CASSFVGRGITGELFF. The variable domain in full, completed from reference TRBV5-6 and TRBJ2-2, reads DAGVTQSPTHLIKTRGQQVTLRCSPKSGHDTVSWYQQALGQGPQFIFQYYEEEERQRGNFPDRFSGHQFPNYSSELNVNALLLGDSALYLCASSFVGRGITGELFFGEGSRLTVL.